These 30 T cell receptor beta chains came from one sample sequenced in a study of cytomegalovirus exposure and HLA in healthy donors. The PCR employed 60 Vbeta primers together with 13 Jbeta primers. The repertoire was sequenced with immunoSEQ multiplex PCR; TCRdb's copy has only in-frame clones and lacks some. This table holds 160,000 or so clones, about 72% found once. The sample was PBMCs. These TCRs come from a male donor in good health and CMV-seronegative.

The chain employs TRBV11-2 and TRBJ2-3; TRBD2 agrees at 9 bases. The trim removed 6 bases at V and 3 bases at J, leaving 7 bases unmatched. The CDR3 spans 15 residues. The V gene's germline CDR1 is SGHAT and CDR2 FQNNGV. The CDR3 DNA reads TGTGCCAGCAGACCCGGACTAGCGCCGACAGATACGCAGTATTTT. Its translation is CASRPGLAPTDTQYF.

The V and J genes are TRBV19 and TRBJ2-3; TRBD1 aligns across 7 bases. Germline V gene data show CDR1 as LNHDA and CDR2 as SQIVND (reference sequence). The CDR3 runs 15 residues. The V gene end was trimmed by 2 bases and the J gene end by 4 bases; junction bases not matched to a gene: 6. CDR3 nucleotide sequence: TGTGCCAGTAGTATAATGAACAGGGGCCCAGATACGCAGTATTTT. Its protein product is CASSIMNRGPDTQYF.

This rearrangement joins TRBV5-1 to TRBJ1-1, with TRBD1 matching over 8 bases. V lost 0 bases to trimming and J lost 4 bases; unmatched junction nucleotides: 2. This CDR3 is built from 14 residues. The germline V gene has CDR1 SGHRS and CDR2 YFSETQ. Here the CDR3 DNA reads TGCGCCAGCAGCTTGGAGACAGGGGTCACTGAAGCTTTCTTT. Protein: CASSLETGVTEAFF.

The chain links TRBV10-3 to TRBJ1-1; perhaps TRBD1 as D (5 bases). The CDR3 consists of 14 residues. Looked up from germline, CDR1 is ENHRY and CDR2 is SYGVKD. V lost 6 bases to trimming and J lost 4 bases, with 15 bases between them. DNA for the CDR3: TGTGCCATCAGCCAGGGTTCTGTAGGCACTGAAGCTTTCTTT. It encodes CAISQGSVGTEAFF.

The chain employs TRBV19 and TRBJ2-2; tentatively, D is TRBD2 (5 bases). This CDR3 has 14 amino acids. From germline, CDR1 is LNHDA and CDR2 SQIVND (reference sequence). The ends were cut back, 8 bases at V and 1 base at J, with 11 bases in the middle. This CDR3 is CASLISVNTGELFF. The CDR3 DNA reads TGTGCCAGTCTTATTAGCGTGAACACCGGGGAGCTGTTTTTT.

The chain employs TRBV25-1 and TRBJ1-4; D might be TRBD1 (5 bases). From germline, CDR1 is MGHDK and CDR2 SYGVNS. The CDR3 consists of 13 residues. The germline V and J ends were trimmed by 4 bases and 8 bases, with 11 bases remaining between them. The chain's CDR3 is CASSVQGREKLFF. In DNA, the CDR3 is TGTGCCAGCAGTGTCCAGGGCAGGGAAAAACTGTTTTTT.

The CDR3 loop is CASNRTGEGEKLFF. The CDR3 region has the DNA TGTGCCAGCAACCGGACAGGGGAGGGTGAAAAACTGTTTTTT. The chain couples TRBV2 to TRBJ1-4; 9 bases are shared with TRBD1. The V and J ends lost 7 bases and 7 bases, in that order; junction bases with no gene match: 7. Germline V gene sequence: CDR1 SNHLY, CDR2 FYNNEI. The CDR3 totals 14 residues. Full variable domain (missing parts from reference TRBV2 and TRBJ1-4): EPEVTQTPSHQVTQMGQEVILRCVPISNHLYFYWYRQILGQKVEFLVSFYNNEISEKSEIFDDQFSVERPDGSNFTLKIRSTKLEDSAMYFCASNRTGEGEKLFFGSGTQLSVL.

This chain's CDR3 is CASTSGGAVGELFF. The CDR3 DNA reads TGTGCCAGCACCAGCGGGGGGGCAGTCGGGGAGCTGTTTTTT. The chain recombines TRBV9 with TRBJ2-2, with 10 bases aligning to TRBD2. This CDR3 comprises 14 residues. The V segment lost 6 bases and the J segment 7 bases; nucleotides outside the gene matches: 6. Germline V gene data show CDR1 as SGDLS and CDR2 as YYNGEE.

The chain recombines TRBV23-1 with TRBJ1-5, with TRBD1 identical over 9 bases. TRBV23-1 is annotated as an ORF whose role is uncertain. There are 20 residues in the CDR3. The V segment lost 1 base and the J segment 0 bases; nucleotides outside the gene matches: 13. CDR3 DNA: TGCGCCAGCAGTCAATTTCGGGGGGGGACAGGGAATCATAGCAATCAGCCCCAGCATTTT. It encodes CASSQFRGGTGNHSNQPQHF.

The CDR3 DNA follows: TGTGCCAGCTCACCACTCCCCGGGATCGCCTACAATGAGCAGTTCTTC. It encodes CASSPLPGIAYNEQFF. The chain uses TRBV18 and TRBJ2-1; TRBD2 might be the D (5 bases). In germline, CDR1 is KGHSH, CDR2 LQKENI. This CDR3 has 16 amino acids. The V gene lost 1 base and the J gene lost 2 bases, with 12 bases spanning the gap.

V usage is TRBV2 and J usage is TRBJ2-7; unclear D gene. The CDR3 runs 13 residues. Per germline, CDR1 SNHLY and CDR2 FYNNEI. Deletions cut 6 bases from V and 2 bases from J, with 11 bases between. The CDR3 DNA is TGTGCCAGCAGCCAGACAACGACCTACGAGCAGTACTTC. As protein: CASSQTTTYEQYF.

The chain is built from TRBV7-8 and TRBJ1-4, with D tentatively TRBD1 (5 bases). CDR3 length: 11 residues. The germline V and J ends were trimmed by 5 bases and 8 bases, with 6 bases remaining between them. Germline CDR1 SGHVS, CDR2 FQNEAQ. The CDR3 protein is CASSRTEKLFF. The CDR3 DNA sequence: TGTGCCAGCAGCCGGACAGAAAAACTGTTTTTT.

The chain carries TRBV7-9 and TRBJ1-1; 12 nucleotides align to TRBD1. CDR3 size: 16 residues. Per germline, CDR1 SEHNR and CDR2 FQNEAQ (reference sequence). V lost 6 bases, J lost 1 base, and 6 bases stayed unmatched. CDR3 in amino acids: CASRRGTGGPNTEAFF. The CDR3 nucleotides read TGTGCCAGCAGGAGAGGGACAGGGGGCCCGAACACTGAAGCTTTCTTT.

The V call is TRBV7-9, the J call TRBJ2-7, with 8 bases fitting TRBD1. Germline assignment: CDR1 SEHNR and CDR2 FQNEAQ (reference sequence). The CDR3 totals 13 residues. Trimming removed 5 bases from V and 4 bases from J; junction bases left unmatched: 4. The CDR3 is CASSDGQGYEQYF. Written as DNA, the CDR3 is TGTGCCAGCAGCGACGGACAGGGATACGAGCAGTACTTC.

This sequence joins TRBV18 and TRBJ2-7; 8 bases are a match to TRBD1. V shed 0 bases, J shed 5 bases, and the junction held 3 bases outside the gene matches. Germline values: CDR1 KGHSH, CDR2 LQKENI. The CDR3 has 14 residues. The CDR3 DNA sequence: TGTGCCAGCTCACCACCTCAGGGGGCTGACGAGCAGTACTTC. This translates into CASSPPQGADEQYF.

The chain carries TRBV28 and TRBJ2-6, with 7 bases that match TRBD1. CDR1 and CDR2 (germline): MDHEN, SYDVKM. CDR3 length: 16 amino acids. After removal of 5 bases from V and 2 bases from J, the junction contained 6 bases not matched to a gene. CDR3 sequence (DNA): TGTGCCAGCAGTCCTCGACAGGGAACTGGGGCCAACGTCCTGACTTTC. It translates to CASSPRQGTGANVLTF.

The chain couples TRBV19 to TRBJ1-2; 7 bases agree with TRBD1. The ends lost 9 bases at V and 2 bases at J; junction bases unmatched: 3. CDR1 is LNHDA and CDR2 is SQIVND in the germline V gene (reference sequence). This CDR3 is 12 amino acids long. The CDR3 sequence is CASSGQNYGYTF. In nucleotides, the CDR3 is TGTGCCAGCTCGGGACAGAACTATGGCTACACCTTC.

This chain links TRBV2 with TRBJ2-7; 10 positions agree with TRBD2. The CDR3 extends over 12 amino acids. Germline CDR1 reads SNHLY; CDR2 reads FYNNEI. V lost 3 bases and J lost 7; bases outside the gene matches: 0. CDR3 bases: TGTGCCAGCAGTGAGACTAGCGGGGAGCAGTACTTC. Encoded protein: CASSETSGEQYF.

The rearrangement joins TRBV9 to TRBJ2-1; 11 nucleotides match TRBD2. Losses at the gene ends were 4 bases for V and 8 bases for J; bases not matched to a gene: 11. CDR1 is SGDLS and CDR2 is YYNGEE in the germline V gene. The CDR3 totals 16 residues. The CDR3 DNA sequence: TGTGCCAGCAGCTCCCCCATAGCGGGGGGGACGGATGAGCAGTTCTTC. Translating it yields CASSSPIAGGTDEQFF.

This clone was detected a few times. The chain joins TRBV13 to TRBJ1-2; a weak D match, TRBD1 (5 bases). Germline values: CDR1 PRHDT, CDR2 FYEKMQ (reference sequence). The CDR3 is made up of 15 amino acids. V lost 0 bases and J lost 4, with 12 bases in between. CDR3 in DNA: TGTGCCAGCAGCTTAGGCCAGGGTTTCAGCTATGGCTACACCTTC. This codes for CASSLGQGFSYGYTF.

The rearrangement joins TRBV5-8 to TRBJ1-1, with D possibly being TRBD1 (5 bases). This CDR3 region has 15 residues. V lost 0 bases and J lost 0, with 9 bases in between. Germline loops: CDR1 SGHTS, CDR2 YDEGEE. The CDR3 coding sequence is TGTGCCAGCAGCTTGGTTAAGGGGATGAACACTGAAGCTTTCTTT. Amino acids: CASSLVKGMNTEAFF.

The chain employs TRBV12-5 and TRBJ1-1, with a possible D match to TRBD1 (6 bases). The CDR3 length is 13 residues. With 6 bases removed from V and 4 bases from J, the gap between germline ends came to 12 bases. The germline V gene encodes CDR1 LGHNT and CDR2 FRNRAP. In DNA, the CDR3 is TGTGCTAGTGGACTCACAGGGCGCACTGAAGCTTTCTTT. This gives the protein CASGLTGRTEAFF.

The chain recombines TRBV29-1 with TRBJ2-5, with 7 bases fitting TRBD1. The CDR3 is 13 residues long. The V gene end was trimmed by 3 bases and the J gene end by 5 bases; junction bases not matched to a gene: 6. CDR1 and CDR2 from the germline V gene are SQVTM and ANQGSEA. The CDR3 protein is CSVDRGFWETQYF. DNA for the CDR3: TGCAGCGTTGACAGGGGGTTTTGGGAGACCCAGTACTTC.

The chain has TRBV27 and TRBJ1-6; 7 bases are a match to TRBD1. V was clipped by 6 bases and J by 7 bases; unmatched bases: 12. Germline loops: CDR1 MNHEY, CDR2 SMNVEV (reference sequence). The CDR3 loop spans 16 amino acids. The CDR3 loop reads CASRAPGQAGNSPLHF. The CDR3 nucleotides read TGTGCCAGCAGAGCTCCTGGACAGGCCGGGAATTCACCCCTCCACTTT.

The CDR3 region has the DNA TGTGCCAGCAGCTCGGATTCACCCCTCCACTTT. Amino acid sequence: CASSSDSPLHF. This rearrangement joins TRBV7-2 to TRBJ1-6; D unclear. The germline V gene encodes CDR1 SGHTA and CDR2 FQGNSA. CDR3 length: 11 residues. The V end was cut by 4 bases, the J end by 8 bases, with 3 bases between.

The genes are TRBV30 and TRBJ1-2; D is unclear. Germline lookup yields CDR1 GTSNPN and CDR2 SVGIG (reference sequence). V was clipped by 3 bases and J by 3 bases, with 5 bases between them. The CDR3 totals 11 residues. CDR3: CAWRSHYGYTF. The CDR3 bases are TGTGCCTGGAGGAGTCACTATGGCTACACCTTC.

The chain employs TRBV4-1 and TRBJ2-1; 15 bases fit TRBD2. The junction had 12 bases not matched to a gene; V was cut back by 8 bases and J by 7 bases. The germline CDR1 and CDR2 sequences are MGHRA and YSYEKL. CDR3 length equals 17 residues. The CDR3 DNA sequence: TGCGCCAGCCGCGGACTAGCGGGGGGGCTGGGCGGGAATGAGCAGTTCTTC. Encoded protein: CASRGLAGGLGGNEQFF.

The rearrangement joins TRBV9 to TRBJ2-4, with a tentative D call TRBD2 (5 bases). The CDR3 covers 14 residues. Germline values: CDR1 SGDLS, CDR2 YYNGEE. The germline V and J ends were trimmed by 4 bases and 0 bases, with 8 bases remaining between them. CDR3 residues: CASSSEGAKNIQYF. CDR3 bases: TGTGCCAGCAGCTCCGAGGGAGCCAAAAACATTCAGTACTTC.

The chain couples TRBV18 to TRBJ1-1; D might be TRBD1 (5 bases). Germline V gene data show CDR1 as KGHSH and CDR2 as LQKENI. V gave up 4 bases and J gave up 3 bases, with 9 bases separating them. The CDR3 has 13 residues. The CDR3, as DNA: TGTGCCAGCTCACTCCAGGGTTACACTGAAGCTTTCTTT. As protein: CASSLQGYTEAFF.

This chain links TRBV21-1 with TRBJ1-5. TRBV21-1 is a pseudogene segment. The CDR3 has 18 residues. The CDR3 nucleotides are TGTGCCAGCAGCAATTTTAGGGCTACCCCGACTAAAAATCAGCCCCAGCATTTT. It is translated as CASSNFRATPTKNQPQHF.